This TCR beta chain came from a study of lymphopenia after photon versus proton radiotherapy. Study-wide points: Post-nadir TCR diversity decline inversely tracked overall survival among those who died. Photon-treated patients lost naive T cells and TCR diversity; proton-treated stayed stable.

Points on this clone: What it binds is unknown.

Trimming at V came to 2 bases and at J to 7 bases, leaving 4 bases not matched to a gene. Germline values: CDR1 SNHLY, CDR2 FYNNEI. The CDR3 contains 13 residues. Measured with immunoSEQ multiplex PCR; TCRdb has only the in-frame clones, and not every one. The table lists some 29,000 clones, about 91% of them singletons, with about 53% in the top ten. Here the sequenced sample was peripheral blood, taken from a patient treated with proton-based radiotherapy. The V and J genes are TRBV2 and TRBJ1-2; 7 bases match TRBD1. This TCR came from a woman aged 55-69 years with cholangiocarcinoma. Some clones in this sample may be carry-over from other donors' samples. CDR3 protein: CASSETQGGGYTF. CDR3 nucleotide sequence: TGTGCCAGCAGTGAAACGCAGGGGGGTGGCTACACCTTC.